Below, one T cell receptor beta chain is given with its context. As originally analysed: Researchers report that nucleated cell counts were estimated from reference gene primer amplification. Sequenced by immunoSEQ multiplex PCR; TCRdb stores in-frame clones only, minus some. Clone size and the V and J calls come from that table; the DNA yielded D and trimming. The sample records approximately 180,000 clones, approximately 85% being singletons. The sample originates from a study of blood T cell repertoires in COVID-19. Study at large: Material from acute and convalescent COVID-19 was sourced from the United States, Italy and Spain. In each case, the material was cDNA or gDNA derived from T cells, B-cell-depleted T cells, or PBMCs.

This CDR3 spans 14 amino acids. The germline V and J ends were trimmed by 4 bases and 7 bases, with 17 bases remaining between them. CDR1 SGHRS and CDR2 YFSETQ come from the germline V gene. Sequenced input: peripheral blood. The TCR sequence derives from a woman aged 80 or older with acute or convalescent COVID-19. This chain links TRBV5-1 with TRBJ1-1, with D possibly matching TRBD1 (6 bases). The CDR3 bases are TGCGCCAGCAGCAACACAAACAGGGTGGGTGAAGCTTTCTTT. Protein sequence: CASSNTNRVGEAFF.